The 18 T cell receptor beta chains reported below all come from one sample, sequenced in a study of human T cells and chemical hapten exposure. Time point denoted: pre-sensitization, week 0. Specified treatment: therapeutic diphenylcyclopropenone sensitization with weekly scalp DPC. TCRdb ran MiXCR on the RACE reads and lists one entry per CDR3 protein. The data hold fewer than 350,000 distinct CDR3 sequences, with almost 8% observed a single time. The sequenced sample was whole blood, obtained in connection with sensitization to the hapten diphenylcyclopropenone (DPC). These receptors all stem from a man between 18 and 29 years old with alopecia areata. Some clones in this sample may be carry-over from other donors' samples.

The chain joins TRBV5-6 to TRBJ1-3; the D gene is possibly TRBD1 (5 bases). V was trimmed by 0 bases and J by 0 bases, leaving 16 bases between them. Germline CDR1 and CDR2: SGHDT and YYEEEE. There are 18 residues in the CDR3. The CDR3 DNA is TGTGCCAGCAGCTTGGGACAGCTGCTATATTCCTCTGGAAACACCATATATTTT. This encodes CASSLGQLLYSSGNTIYF.

This clonotype was counted only a few times. The J gene is TRBJ2-5, the V gene TRBV9; D gene unclear. Between the trimmed V and J ends, which lost 0 bases and 9 bases, there was a span of 12 bases. Per the germline V gene, CDR1 is SGDLS and CDR2 is YYNGEE. The CDR3 is 13 residues long. The CDR3 DNA reads as TGTGCCAGCAGCGTAGCGGACGGCAAGGCCCAGTACTTC. Translating gives CASSVADGKAQYF.

This chain joins TRBV20-1 and TRBJ2-7; no clear D. The germline CDR1 and CDR2 sequences are DFQATT and SNEGSKA (reference sequence). The CDR3 is 14 amino acids. V lost 3 bases, J lost 0 bases, and 12 bases lay in between. CDR3 nucleotides: TGCAGTGCTAGCAGGTTTCCAAACTCCTACGAGCAGTACGTC. This codes for CSASRFPNSYEQYV.

This clonotype has more than one count but fewer than ten. This chain joins TRBV6-2 or TRBV6-3 and TRBJ2-5; D is ambiguous. V was shortened by 2 bases and J by 10 bases, with 11 bases between the two germline ends. This CDR3 region has 12 residues. Germline CDR1 and CDR2: MNHEY and SVGEGT. CDR3 sequence: CASSYPDSYQYF. CDR3 nucleotides: TGTGCCAGCAGTTACCCCGACTCCTACCAGTACTTC.

This clonotype was counted at least ten times. The gene calls are TRBV4-3 and TRBJ1-1; D not resolved. The V gene lost 3 bases and the J gene lost 8 bases, with 10 bases spanning the gap. This CDR3 contains 12 residues. Per the germline V gene, CDR1 is LGHNA and CDR2 is YSLEER. The CDR3 region has the DNA TGCGCCAGCAGCCATGATACACGAGAAGCTTTCTTT. Protein: CASSHDTREAFF.

CDR3 sequence: CASSYSAGDGYTF. CDR3 nucleotide sequence: TGTGCCAGCAGTTACTCTGCGGGGGATGGCTACACCTTC. The chain recombines TRBV6-6 with TRBJ1-2; D may be TRBD1 (5 bases). The germline V gene has CDR1 MNHNY and CDR2 SVGAGI (reference sequence). The V end lost 0 bases, the J end lost 6 bases, and 8 bases lay between the germline ends. This CDR3 has 13 residues.

This clonotype was counted ten times or more. V and J are TRBV4-3 and TRBJ2-2; D unresolved. Germline loops: CDR1 LGHNA, CDR2 YSLEER. The V end lost 0 bases, the J end lost 7 bases, and 12 bases lay between the germline ends. The CDR3 consists of 15 residues. CDR3 DNA sequence: TGCGCCAGCAGCCAAGAAGTAGGGTCAGGCGGGGAGCTGTTTTTT. Protein sequence: CASSQEVGSGGELFF.

The chain uses TRBV29-1 and TRBJ1-4; D call uncertain. Germline V CDR1 and CDR2: SQVTM, ANQGSEA. V was cut by 4 bases and J by 5 bases, with 14 bases left in between. This CDR3 spans 14 amino acids. The CDR3 bases are TGCAGCGTTGTAGGTCGGCAGCAAAATGAAAAACTGTTTTTT. This gives the protein CSVVGRQQNEKLFF. Full variable domain (rest looked up from reference TRBV29-1 and TRBJ1-4): SAVISQKPSRDICQRGTSLTIQCQVDSQVTMMFWYRQQPGQSLTLIATANQGSEATYESGFVIDKFPISRPNLTFSTLTVSNMSPEDSSIYLCSVVGRQQNEKLFFGSGTQLSVL.

In this sample, this clonotype turned up a few times. The rearrangement joins TRBV11-2 to TRBJ1-6; D unresolved. The CDR3 is 14 amino acids. Germline CDR1 and CDR2: SGHAT and FQNNGV. Deletions cut 5 bases from V and 6 bases from J, with 11 bases between. The CDR3 nucleotides are TGTGCCAGCAGCGCTGGAGCAGTTAATTCACCCCTCCACTTT. Amino acids: CASSAGAVNSPLHF.

This clonotype was detected many times. The chain carries TRBV18 and TRBJ1-3; tentatively, D is TRBD1 (5 bases). The germline V and J ends were trimmed by 3 bases and 4 bases, with 10 bases remaining between them. Germline assignment: CDR1 KGHSH and CDR2 LQKENI. This CDR3 spans 14 amino acids. The CDR3 coding sequence is TGTGCCAGCTCACCCAGGGCGGAGGGAAACACCATATATTTT. It yields the protein CASSPRAEGNTIYF.

This clonotype was picked up many times. The chain links TRBV5-1 to TRBJ1-5; 8 bases are a match to TRBD1. The CDR3 extends over 15 amino acids. V lost 4 bases and J lost 11; bases outside the gene matches: 14. Germline V gives CDR1 SGHRS, CDR2 YFSETQ. CDR3 sequence reads: CASSRTDRVHGAQHF. CDR3 bases: TGCGCCAGCAGCCGCACGGACAGGGTCCATGGGGCCCAGCATTTT.

V usage is TRBV7-2 and J usage is TRBJ2-3; 11 bases agree with TRBD2. From germline, CDR1 is SGHTA and CDR2 FQGNSA. The CDR3 totals 14 residues. Trimming at V came to 1 base and at J to 14 bases, leaving 8 bases not matched to a gene. CDR3 loop: CASSLGPPSGGRYF. DNA for the CDR3: TGTGCCAGCAGCTTAGGCCCCCCTAGCGGGGGGAGGTATTTT.

This clonotype appeared many times. The rearrangement uses TRBV2 and TRBJ1-2; a possible D gene is TRBD1 (5 bases). Trimming removed 6 bases from V and 6 bases from J, with 14 bases in between. The germline gives CDR1 SNHLY, CDR2 FYNNEI. The CDR3 is 13 amino acids. In DNA, the CDR3 is TGTGCCAGCAGGGGACGCAACTCGAATGGCTACACCTTC. This translates into CASRGRNSNGYTF.

This clonotype was picked up many times. The gene calls are TRBV7-3 and TRBJ1-2, with 7 bases matching TRBD1. The germline V gene encodes CDR1 SGHTA and CDR2 FQGTGA. The V gene end was trimmed by 5 bases and the J gene end by 0 bases; junction bases not matched to a gene: 12. This CDR3 comprises 17 residues. CDR3 region: CASSLTPDRVTNYGYTF. The CDR3 DNA is TGTGCCAGCAGCCTCACACCTGACAGGGTTACTAACTATGGCTACACCTTC.

This clonotype was picked up a small number of times. The chain couples TRBV6-5 to TRBJ1-1, with 9 bases aligning to TRBD1. The V gene's germline CDR1 is MNHEY and CDR2 SVGAGI. Trimming removed 6 bases from V and 1 base from J; junction bases left unmatched: 9. The CDR3 sequence is 16 residues long. The CDR3 here is CASSSGTGRSNTEAFF. The CDR3 coding sequence is TGTGCCAGCAGCTCCGGGACAGGGCGGTCGAACACTGAAGCTTTCTTT.

The rearrangement uses TRBV7-2 and TRBJ1-1; 7 bases are a match to TRBD1. J gave up 5 bases and V 5 bases, and 11 bases lay outside the gene matches. Per germline, CDR1 SGHTA and CDR2 FQGNSA. CDR3 length: 15 amino acids. The CDR3 DNA sequence: TGTGCCAGCAGCCCTCACGGGGCACAGGGGACTGAAGCTTTCTTT. Its protein is CASSPHGAQGTEAFF.

The sample holds one count of this clonotype. CDR3 DNA sequence: TGCAGTGCTAGAGTATTAGCGGCAACAGATACGCAGTATTTT. Translating it yields CSARVLAATDTQYF. The chain is built from TRBV20-1 and TRBJ2-3, with D maybe TRBD2 (6 bases). Trimming removed 1 base at V and 3 bases at J, with 11 bases between. This CDR3 spans 14 amino acids. Germline V CDR1 and CDR2: DFQATT, SNEGSKA (reference sequence).

The gene calls are TRBV7-9 and TRBJ2-7, with D maybe TRBD2 (6 bases). Germline-derived CDR1 and CDR2 are SEHNR and FQNEAQ (reference sequence). The V and J ends lost 3 bases and 0 bases respectively, with 9 bases between them. The CDR3 runs to 14 residues. CDR3 amino acids: CASSLGLSSYEQYF. The CDR3 region has the DNA TGTGCCAGCAGCTTGGGACTGAGCTCCTACGAGCAGTACTTC.